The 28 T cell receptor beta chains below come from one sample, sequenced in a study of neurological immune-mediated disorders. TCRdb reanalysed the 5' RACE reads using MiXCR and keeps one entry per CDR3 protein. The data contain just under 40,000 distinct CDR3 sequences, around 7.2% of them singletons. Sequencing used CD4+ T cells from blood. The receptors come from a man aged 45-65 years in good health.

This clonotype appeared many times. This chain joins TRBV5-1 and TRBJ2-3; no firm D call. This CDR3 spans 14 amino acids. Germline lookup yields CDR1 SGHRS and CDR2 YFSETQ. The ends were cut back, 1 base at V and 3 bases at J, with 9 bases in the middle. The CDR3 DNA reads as TGCGCCAGCAGCTTGCTTCCCGGGACAGATACGCAGTATTTT. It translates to CASSLLPGTDTQYF.

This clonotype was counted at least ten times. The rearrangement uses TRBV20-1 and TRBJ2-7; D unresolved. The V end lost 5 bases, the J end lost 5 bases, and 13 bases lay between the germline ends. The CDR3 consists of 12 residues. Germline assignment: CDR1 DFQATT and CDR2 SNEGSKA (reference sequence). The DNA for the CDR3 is TGCAGTGCTCGTATCGACCGAGACGAGCAGTACTTC. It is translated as CSARIDRDEQYF.

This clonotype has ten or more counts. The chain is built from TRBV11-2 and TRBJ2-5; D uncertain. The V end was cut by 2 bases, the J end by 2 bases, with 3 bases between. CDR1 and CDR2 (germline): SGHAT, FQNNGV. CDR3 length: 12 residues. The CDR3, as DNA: TGTGCCAGCAGCTTAATTCAAGAGACCCAGTACTTC. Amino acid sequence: CASSLIQETQYF. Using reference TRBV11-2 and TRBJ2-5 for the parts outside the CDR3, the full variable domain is EAGVAQSPRYKIIEKRQSVAFWCNPISGHATLYWYQQILGQGPKLLIQFQNNGVVDDSQLPKDRFSAERLKGVDSTLKIQPAKLEDSAVYLCASSLIQETQYFGPGTRLLVL.

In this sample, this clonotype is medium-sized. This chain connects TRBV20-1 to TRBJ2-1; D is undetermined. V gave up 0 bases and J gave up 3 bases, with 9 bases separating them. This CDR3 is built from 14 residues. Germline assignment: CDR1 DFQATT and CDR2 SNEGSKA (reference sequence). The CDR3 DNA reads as TGCAGTGCTAGAGAAGGCTCAGTCTACAATGAGCAGTTCTTC. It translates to CSAREGSVYNEQFF.

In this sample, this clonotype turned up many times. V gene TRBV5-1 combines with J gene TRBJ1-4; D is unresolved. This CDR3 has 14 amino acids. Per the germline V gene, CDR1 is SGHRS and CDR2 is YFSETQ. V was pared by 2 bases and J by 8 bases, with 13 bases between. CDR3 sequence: CASSFGQPREKLFF. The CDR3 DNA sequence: TGCGCCAGCAGCTTTGGGCAGCCCAGGGAAAAACTGTTTTTT.

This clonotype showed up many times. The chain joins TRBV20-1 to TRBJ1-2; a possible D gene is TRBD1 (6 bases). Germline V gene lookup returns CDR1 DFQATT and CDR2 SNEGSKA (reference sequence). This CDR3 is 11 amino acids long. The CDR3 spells CSQQGMDGYTF. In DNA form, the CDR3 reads TGCAGCCAACAGGGAATGGATGGCTACACCTTC.

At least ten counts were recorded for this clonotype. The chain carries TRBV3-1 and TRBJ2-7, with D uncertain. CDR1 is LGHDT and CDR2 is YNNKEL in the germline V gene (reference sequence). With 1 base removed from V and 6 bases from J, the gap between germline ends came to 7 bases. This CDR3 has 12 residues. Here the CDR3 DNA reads TGTGCCAGCAGCCAAGCCGGTGGCGAGCAGTACTTC. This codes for CASSQAGGEQYF.

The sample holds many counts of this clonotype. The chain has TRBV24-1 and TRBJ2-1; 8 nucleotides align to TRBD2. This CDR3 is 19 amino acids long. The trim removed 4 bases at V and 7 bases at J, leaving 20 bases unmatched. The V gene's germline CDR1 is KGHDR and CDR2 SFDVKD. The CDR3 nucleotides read TGTGCCACCAGTGAAGGAGTCGGAAGCGGGAGAAGGTCGGGAAATGAGCAGTTCTTC. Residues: CATSEGVGSGRRSGNEQFF.

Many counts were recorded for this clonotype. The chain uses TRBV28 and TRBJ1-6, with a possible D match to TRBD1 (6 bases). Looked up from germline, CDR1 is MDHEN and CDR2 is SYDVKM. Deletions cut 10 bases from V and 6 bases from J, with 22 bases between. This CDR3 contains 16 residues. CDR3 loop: CAIQLGGGAGNSPLHF. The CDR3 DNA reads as TGTGCCATCCAACTTGGGGGGGGGGCTGGTAATTCACCCCTCCACTTT.

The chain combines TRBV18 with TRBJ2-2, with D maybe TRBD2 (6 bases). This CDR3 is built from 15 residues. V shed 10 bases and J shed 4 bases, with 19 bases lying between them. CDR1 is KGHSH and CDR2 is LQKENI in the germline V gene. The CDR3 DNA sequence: TGTGCCACCGGCGGCGGGACGGCATCCACCGGGGAGCTGTTTTTT. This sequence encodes CATGGGTASTGELFF.

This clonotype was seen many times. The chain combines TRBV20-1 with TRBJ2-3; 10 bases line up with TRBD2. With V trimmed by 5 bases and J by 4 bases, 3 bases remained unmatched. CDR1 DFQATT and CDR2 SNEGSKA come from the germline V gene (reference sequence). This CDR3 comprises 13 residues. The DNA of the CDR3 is TGCAGTGCTCTAGCGGGAGCCCCAGATACGCAGTATTTT. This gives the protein CSALAGAPDTQYF.

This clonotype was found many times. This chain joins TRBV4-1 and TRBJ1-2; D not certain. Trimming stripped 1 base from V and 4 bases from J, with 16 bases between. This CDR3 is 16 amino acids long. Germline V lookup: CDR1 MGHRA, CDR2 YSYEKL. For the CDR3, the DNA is TGCGCCAGCAGCCAAGGGAGGGCGACGCAGCTCTATGGCTACACCTTC. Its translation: CASSQGRATQLYGYTF.

CDR3 sequence: CASSPPAGTSLYQETQYF. The DNA of the CDR3 is TGTGCCAGTAGCCCCCCGGCCGGGACTAGCCTGTACCAAGAGACCCAGTACTTC. The chain uses TRBV19 and TRBJ2-5; 9 bases fit TRBD2. Trimming cost V 6 bases and J 0 bases; bases outside gene matches: 14. The V gene's germline CDR1 is LNHDA and CDR2 SQIVND (reference sequence). This CDR3 is built from 18 residues.

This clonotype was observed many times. DNA for the CDR3: TGCAGTGCTAGAGTTCTCGACAATGAGCAGTTCTTC. Translated, it gives CSARVLDNEQFF. The chain is built from TRBV20-1 and TRBJ2-1, with D unresolved. Looked up from germline, CDR1 is DFQATT and CDR2 is SNEGSKA (reference sequence). The CDR3 length is 12 residues. The V end was cut by 1 base, the J end by 5 bases, with 6 bases between.

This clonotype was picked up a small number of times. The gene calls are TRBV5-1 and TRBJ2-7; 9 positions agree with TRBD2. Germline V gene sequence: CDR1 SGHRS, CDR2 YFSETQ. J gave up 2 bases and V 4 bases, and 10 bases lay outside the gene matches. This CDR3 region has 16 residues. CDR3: CASSRDPIAGAYEQYF. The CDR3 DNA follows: TGCGCCAGCAGCCGAGATCCTATAGCGGGAGCCTACGAGCAGTACTTC.

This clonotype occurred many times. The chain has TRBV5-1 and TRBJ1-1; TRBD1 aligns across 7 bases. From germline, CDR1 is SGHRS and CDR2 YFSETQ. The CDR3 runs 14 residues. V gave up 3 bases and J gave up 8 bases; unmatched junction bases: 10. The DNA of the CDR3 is TGCGCCAGCAGCTCGACGACCGCGACAGGGGAAGCTTTCTTT. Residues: CASSSTTATGEAFF.

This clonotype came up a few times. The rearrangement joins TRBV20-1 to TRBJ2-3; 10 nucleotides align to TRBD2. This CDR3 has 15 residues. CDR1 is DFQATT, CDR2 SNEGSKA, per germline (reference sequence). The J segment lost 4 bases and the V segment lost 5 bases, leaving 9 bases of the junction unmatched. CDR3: CSAAGLADSPDTQYF. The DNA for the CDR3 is TGCAGTGCTGCTGGACTAGCGGATTCCCCAGATACGCAGTATTTT.

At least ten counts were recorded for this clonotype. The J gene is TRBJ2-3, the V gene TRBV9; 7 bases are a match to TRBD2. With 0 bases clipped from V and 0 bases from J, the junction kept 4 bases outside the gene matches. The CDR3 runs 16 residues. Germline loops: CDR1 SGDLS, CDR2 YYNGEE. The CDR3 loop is CASSVGGSGSTDTQYF. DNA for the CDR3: TGTGCCAGCAGCGTAGGCGGGAGCGGTAGCACAGATACGCAGTATTTT.

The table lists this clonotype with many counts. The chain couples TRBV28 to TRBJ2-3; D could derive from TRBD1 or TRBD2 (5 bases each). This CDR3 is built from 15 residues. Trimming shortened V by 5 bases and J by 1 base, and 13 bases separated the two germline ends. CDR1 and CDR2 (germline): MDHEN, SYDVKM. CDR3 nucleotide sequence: TGTGCCAGCAGTGGGGGTGGTATCCGCACAGATACGCAGTATTTT. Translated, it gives CASSGGGIRTDTQYF.

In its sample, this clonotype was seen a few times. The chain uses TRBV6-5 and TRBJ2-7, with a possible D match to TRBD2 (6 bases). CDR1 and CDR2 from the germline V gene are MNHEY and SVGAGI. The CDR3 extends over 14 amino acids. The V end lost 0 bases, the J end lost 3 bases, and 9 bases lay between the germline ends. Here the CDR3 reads CASSYSAGIYEQYF. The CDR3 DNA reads TGTGCCAGCAGTTACTCCGCGGGAATCTACGAGCAGTACTTC.

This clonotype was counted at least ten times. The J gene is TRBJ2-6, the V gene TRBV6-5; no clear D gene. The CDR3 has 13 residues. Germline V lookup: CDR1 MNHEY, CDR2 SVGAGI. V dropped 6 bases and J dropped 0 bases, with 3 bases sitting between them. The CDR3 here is CASRRSGANVLTF. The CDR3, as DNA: TGTGCCAGCAGACGCTCTGGGGCCAACGTCCTGACTTTC.

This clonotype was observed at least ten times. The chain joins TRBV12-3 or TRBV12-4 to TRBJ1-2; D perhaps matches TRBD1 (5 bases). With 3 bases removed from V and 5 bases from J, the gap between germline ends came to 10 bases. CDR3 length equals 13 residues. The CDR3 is CASSFEGPYGYTF. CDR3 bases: TGTGCCAGCAGTTTTGAGGGGCCGTATGGCTACACCTTC.

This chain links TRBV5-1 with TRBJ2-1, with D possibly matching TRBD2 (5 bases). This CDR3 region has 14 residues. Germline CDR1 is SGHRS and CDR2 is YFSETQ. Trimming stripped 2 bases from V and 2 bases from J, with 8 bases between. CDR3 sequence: CASSLRGPYNEQFF. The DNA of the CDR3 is TGCGCCAGCAGCTTACGGGGTCCCTACAATGAGCAGTTCTTC.

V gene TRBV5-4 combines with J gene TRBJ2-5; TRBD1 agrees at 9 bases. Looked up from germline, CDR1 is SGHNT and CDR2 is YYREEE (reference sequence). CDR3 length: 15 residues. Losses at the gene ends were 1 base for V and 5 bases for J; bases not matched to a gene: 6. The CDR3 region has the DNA TGTGCCAGCAGCTTGTTGGGACAGGGAGGGGAGACCCAGTACTTC. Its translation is CASSLLGQGGETQYF.

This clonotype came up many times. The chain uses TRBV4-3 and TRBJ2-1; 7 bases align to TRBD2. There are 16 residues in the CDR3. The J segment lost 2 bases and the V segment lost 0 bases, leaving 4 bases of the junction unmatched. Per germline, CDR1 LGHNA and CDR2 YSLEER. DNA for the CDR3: TGCGCCAGCAGCCAAGATTTTGCGGGAGCCTACAATGAGCAGTTCTTC. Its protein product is CASSQDFAGAYNEQFF.

The CDR3, as DNA: TGTGCCTGGAAATTGCACGGAACGAATTCACCCCTCCACTTT. Its translation is CAWKLHGTNSPLHF. The rearrangement joins TRBV30 to TRBJ1-6; D is unresolved. This CDR3 has 14 residues. Trimming left V 4 bases short and J 7 bases short, with 14 bases between. Germline V gene lookup returns CDR1 GTSNPN and CDR2 SVGIG (reference sequence).

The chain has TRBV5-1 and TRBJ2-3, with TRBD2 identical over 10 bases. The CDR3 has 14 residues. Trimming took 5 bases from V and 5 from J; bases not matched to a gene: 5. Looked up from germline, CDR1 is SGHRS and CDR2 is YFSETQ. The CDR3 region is CASRRTSGRDTQYF. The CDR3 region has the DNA TGCGCCAGCAGAAGGACTAGCGGAAGAGATACGCAGTATTTT.

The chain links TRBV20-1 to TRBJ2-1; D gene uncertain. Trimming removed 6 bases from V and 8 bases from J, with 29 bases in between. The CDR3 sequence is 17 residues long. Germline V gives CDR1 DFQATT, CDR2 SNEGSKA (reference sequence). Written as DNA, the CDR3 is TGCAGTGCAAAGTGGGATAGGCGTGGCACCGTCGGGTATGAGCAGTTCTTC. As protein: CSAKWDRRGTVGYEQFF.